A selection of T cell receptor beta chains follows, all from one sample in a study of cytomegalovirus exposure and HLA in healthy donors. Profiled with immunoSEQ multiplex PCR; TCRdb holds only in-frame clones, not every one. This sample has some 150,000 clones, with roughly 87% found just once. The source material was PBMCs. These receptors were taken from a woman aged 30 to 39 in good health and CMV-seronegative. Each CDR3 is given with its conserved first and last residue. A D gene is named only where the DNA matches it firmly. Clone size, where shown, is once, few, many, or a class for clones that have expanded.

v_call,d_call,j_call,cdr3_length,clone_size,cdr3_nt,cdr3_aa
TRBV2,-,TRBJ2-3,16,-,TGTGCCAGCAGTGAAAGAGGCCTGTCGGGCACAGATACGCAGTATTTT,CASSERGLSGTDTQYF
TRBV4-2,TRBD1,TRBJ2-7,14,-,TGTGCCAGCAGCCTATTGACAGGGGGAAACGAGCAGTACTTC,CASSLLTGGNEQYF
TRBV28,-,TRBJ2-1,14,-,TGTGCCAGCAGTTTAACTAGCTCCTACAATGAGCAGTTCTTC,CASSLTSSYNEQFF
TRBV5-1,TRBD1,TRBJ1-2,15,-,TGCGCCAGCAGCCCCAGGACAGGGAGGGACTATGGCTACACCTTC,CASSPRTGRDYGYTF
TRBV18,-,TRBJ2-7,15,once,TGTGCCAGCTCACCACGCCCAGCGGAATCCTACGAGCAGTACTTC,CASSPRPAESYEQYF
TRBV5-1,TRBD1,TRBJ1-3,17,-,TGCGCCAGCGCAACGGATTCGACAGGGGACTCTGGAAACACCATATATTTT,CASATDSTGDSGNTIYF
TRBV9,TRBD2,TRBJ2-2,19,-,TGTGCCAGCAGCCCGCGTAAGGAGGGGGGGCTAGCGGGACCCGGGGAGCTGTTTTTT,CASSPRKEGGLAGPGELFF
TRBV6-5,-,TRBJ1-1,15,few,TGTGCCAGCAGTTACAATGGGGCGATGAACACTGAAGCTTTCTTT,CASSYNGAMNTEAFF
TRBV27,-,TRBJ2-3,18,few,TGTGCCAGCAGTTTTTGGGGGGTGGGAGGTTTTCTCACAGATACGCAGTATTTT,CASSFWGVGGFLTDTQYF
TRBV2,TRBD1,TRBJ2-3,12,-,TGTGCCAGCAGGACAGGGGCAGATACGCAGTATTTT,CASRTGADTQYF
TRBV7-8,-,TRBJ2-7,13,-,TGTGCCAGCAGTTCCTCCTGGGGCTCCGAGCAGTACTTC,CASSSSWGSEQYF
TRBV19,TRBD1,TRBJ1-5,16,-,TGTGCCAGTAGTATTCACAGGGGAGGAATCGGTCAGCCCCAGCATTTT,CASSIHRGGIGQPQHF
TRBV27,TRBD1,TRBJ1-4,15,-,TGTGCCAGCCAAAAAGACAGGGGGCTGAATGAAAAACTGTTTTTT,CASQKDRGLNEKLFF
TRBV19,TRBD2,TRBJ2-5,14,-,TGTGCCAGTAGTTGGGCGGGAGTAGGCGAGACCCAGTACTTC,CASSWAGVGETQYF
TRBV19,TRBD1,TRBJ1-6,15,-,TGTGCCAGTAGTTTCCCGGGACAGGGGAATTCACCCCTCCACTTT,CASSFPGQGNSPLHF
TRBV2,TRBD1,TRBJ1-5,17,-,TGTGCCAGCATGGGATACCGGGACAGGATTATCAATCAGCCCCAGCATTTT,CASMGYRDRIINQPQHF
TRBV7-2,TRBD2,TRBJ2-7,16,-,TGTGCCAGCAGCGCGCGACTAGCGAGCGGGAGCTACGAGCAGTACTTC,CASSARLASGSYEQYF
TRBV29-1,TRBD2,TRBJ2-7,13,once,TGCAGCGTTCTTATTGGGACTAACTACGAGCAGTACTTC,CSVLIGTNYEQYF
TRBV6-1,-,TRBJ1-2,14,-,TGTGCCAGCAGCTGGACAGATTCTAACTATGGCTACACCTTC,CASSWTDSNYGYTF
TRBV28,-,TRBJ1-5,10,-,TGTGCCAGCGGTCCGGGGCCCCAGCATTTT,CASGPGPQHF
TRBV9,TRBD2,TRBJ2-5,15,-,TGTGCCAGCAGCGTAGCGCGGGGGGGCGGGGAGACCCAGTACTTC,CASSVARGGGETQYF
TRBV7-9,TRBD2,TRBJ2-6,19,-,TGTGCCAGCAGCTCCTTAGGGACTAGCGGGTACTCTGGGGCCAACGTCCTGACTTTC,CASSSLGTSGYSGANVLTF
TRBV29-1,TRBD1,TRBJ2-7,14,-,TGCAGCGTTGTTTTGGGGGACAGGGGCTACGAGCAGTACTTC,CSVVLGDRGYEQYF